The 15 T cell receptor beta chains listed next were all sequenced from one sample in a study of shared clonotypes between healthy human individuals. Method: immunoSEQ multiplex PCR; TCRdb's copy keeps in-frame clones and lacks some. The sample includes hundreds of thousands of clones, roughly three quarters of them seen just once. Sequenced material: PBMCs. These receptor sequences come from a woman in her thirties or forties in good health. Some clones in this sample may be carry-over from other donors' samples.

This chain uses TRBV6-1 with TRBJ2-7; 12 positions match TRBD2. CDR3 size: 18 residues. The V gene's germline CDR1 is MNHNS and CDR2 SASEGT. V trimming: 1 base; J trimming: 4 bases; junction bases outside the gene matches: 11. The CDR3 region is CASSEGRPTSGRLYEQYF. The CDR3, as DNA: TGTGCCAGCAGTGAAGGGAGACCGACTAGCGGGAGATTATACGAGCAGTACTTC.

This clone has only one observation. V and J are TRBV5-6 and TRBJ2-2, with D possibly called TRBD1 or TRBD2 (5 bases each). Germline V gene data show CDR1 as SGHDT and CDR2 as YYEEEE. Trimming took off 1 base at V and 4 bases at J, with 8 bases between the two ends. This CDR3 comprises 14 residues. The CDR3 region is CASSLMRGTGELFF. CDR3 DNA: TGTGCCAGCAGCTTGATGAGGGGCACCGGGGAGCTGTTTTTT.

This clone occurred once. The rearrangement links TRBV9 to TRBJ2-2; D could derive from TRBD1 or TRBD2 (5 bases each). V lost 4 bases, J lost 6 bases, and 22 bases lay in between. Germline loops: CDR1 SGDLS, CDR2 YYNGEE. This CDR3 is 17 amino acids long. The CDR3: CASSPQGRDLRSGELFF. The DNA of the CDR3 is TGTGCCAGCAGCCCTCAGGGCCGGGACCTAAGGTCCGGGGAGCTGTTTTTT. Combining the CDR3 with reference TRBV9 and TRBJ2-2 gives the whole variable domain DSGVTQTPKHLITATGQRVTLRCSPRSGDLSVYWYQQSLDQGLQFLIQYYNGEERAKGNILERFSAQQFPDLHSELNLSSLELGDSALYFCASSPQGRDLRSGELFFGEGSRLTVL.

This clone was recorded at least ten times. The V and J genes are TRBV7-2 and TRBJ2-5, with D unclear. Trimming shortened V by 2 bases and J by 2 bases, and 12 bases separated the two germline ends. Looked up from germline, CDR1 is SGHTA and CDR2 is FQGNSA. CDR3 length: 15 residues. The CDR3 here is CASSLSPAIQETQYF. The CDR3 DNA sequence: TGTGCCAGCAGCTTAAGCCCAGCGATTCAAGAGACCCAGTACTTC.

This clone was detected a few times. The chain couples TRBV6-5 to TRBJ1-2; D is undetermined. Trimming cost V 4 bases and J 4 bases, with 13 bases left between them. Per germline, CDR1 MNHEY and CDR2 SVGAGI. The CDR3 has 14 amino acids. The CDR3: CASSSIQYGYGYTF. CDR3 nucleotides: TGTGCCAGCAGTTCTATACAGTATGGCTATGGCTACACCTTC.

The chain is built from TRBV15 and TRBJ1-2, with 8 positions matching TRBD1. Unmatched junction bases numbered 9, after V lost 3 bases and J lost 0 bases. The CDR3 is 17 residues long. From germline, CDR1 is LNHNV and CDR2 YYDKDF (reference sequence). In DNA, the CDR3 is TGTGCCACCAGCAGCTGGGACAGGAGAATAGCTAACTATGGCTACACCTTC. Translating gives CATSSWDRRIANYGYTF. Variable domain in full (rest from reference TRBV15 and TRBJ1-2): DAMVIQNPRYQVTQFGKPVTLSCSQTLNHNVMYWYQQKSSQAPKLLFHYYDKDFNNEADTPDNFQSRRPNTSFCFLDIRSPGLGDTAMYLCATSSWDRRIANYGYTFGSGTRLTVV.

The V gene is TRBV16, the J gene TRBJ2-1; D is uncertain. CDR1 is KGHSY, CDR2 FQNENV, per germline. The length of the CDR3 is 12 residues. V gave up 1 base and J gave up 8 bases, with 6 bases separating them. The CDR3 spells CASSQLGYEQFF. CDR3 DNA sequence: TGTGCCAGCAGCCAATTAGGGTATGAGCAGTTCTTC. Supplemented by reference TRBV16 and TRBJ2-1, the full variable domain reads GEEVAQTPKHLVRGEGQKAKLYCAPIKGHSYVFWYQQVLKNEFKFLISFQNENVFDETGMPKERFSAKCLPNSPCSLEIQATKLEDSAVYFCASSQLGYEQFFGPGTRLTVL.

V and J are TRBV28 and TRBJ2-7; a weak D match, TRBD1 (5 bases). Germline V CDR1 and CDR2: MDHEN, SYDVKM. The length of the CDR3 is 14 residues. Trimming pared 2 bases from V and 2 bases from J, leaving 10 bases between. The CDR3 here is CASSLRGATYEQYF. The CDR3 region has the DNA TGTGCCAGCAGTTTAAGGGGCGCTACCTACGAGCAGTACTTC.

Remarks on this clone: Other DNA sequences of this sample code for an identical CDR3. The chain uses TRBV2 and TRBJ2-2, with D hard to call. Germline values: CDR1 SNHLY, CDR2 FYNNEI. V dropped 4 bases and J dropped 4 bases, with 7 bases sitting between them. This CDR3 spans 13 amino acids. For the CDR3, the DNA is TGTGCCAGCAGTGCAGCTACCACCGGGGAGCTGTTTTTT. It translates to CASSAATTGELFF.

The chain has TRBV6-5 and TRBJ2-5; the D gene is possibly TRBD1 (5 bases). Germline V gene data show CDR1 as MNHEY and CDR2 as SVGAGI. Trimming removed 0 bases from V and 7 bases from J, with 12 bases in between. The CDR3 extends over 14 amino acids. Here the CDR3 reads CASSYSMDQGTQYF. The CDR3 DNA reads TGTGCCAGCAGTTACTCGATGGACCAGGGGACCCAGTACTTC.

CDR3 loop: CASSIPVSTDTQYF. The CDR3, as DNA: TGTGCCAGCAGTATACCGGTCTCCACAGATACGCAGTATTTT. V and J are TRBV28 and TRBJ2-3, with D uncertain. V lost 5 bases and J lost 2, with 11 bases in between. The CDR3 loop spans 14 amino acids. The V gene's germline CDR1 is MDHEN and CDR2 SYDVKM. The entire variable domain, with the rest obtained from reference TRBV28 and TRBJ2-3, is as follows: DVKVTQSSRYLVKRTGEKVFLECVQDMDHENMFWYRQDPGLGLRLIYFSYDVKMKEKGDIPEGYSVSREKKERFSLILESASTNQTSMYLCASSIPVSTDTQYFGPGTRLTVL.

This chain connects TRBV7-9 to TRBJ1-1; tentatively, D is TRBD1 (5 bases). The CDR3 sequence is 16 residues long. Deletions cut 5 bases from V and 0 bases from J, with 16 bases between. In germline, CDR1 is SEHNR, CDR2 FQNEAQ (reference sequence). DNA of the CDR3: TGTGCCAGCAGCCAACCGGGACCAATCATGAACACTGAAGCTTTCTTT. Encoded protein: CASSQPGPIMNTEAFF.

J is TRBJ1-2 and V is TRBV29-1; a possible D gene is TRBD1 (5 bases). The V end lost 0 bases, the J end lost 0 bases, and 14 bases lay between the germline ends. The CDR3 consists of 16 residues. Germline V gives CDR1 SQVTM, CDR2 ANQGSEA. The chain's CDR3 is CSVEDSGDRTNYGYTF. CDR3 DNA sequence: TGCAGCGTTGAAGATTCGGGGGACCGTACTAACTATGGCTACACCTTC. Full variable domain (missing parts from reference TRBV29-1 and TRBJ1-2): SAVISQKPSRDICQRGTSLTIQCQVDSQVTMMFWYRQQPGQSLTLIATANQGSEATYESGFVIDKFPISRPNLTFSTLTVSNMSPEDSSIYLCSVEDSGDRTNYGYTFGSGTRLTVV.

This clone was detected many times. V and J are TRBV20-1 and TRBJ1-6, with TRBD1 as a possible D gene (5 bases). CDR3 length: 11 amino acids. Germline V gives CDR1 DFQATT, CDR2 SNEGSKA (reference sequence). V was pared by 8 bases and J by 13 bases, with 15 bases between. In DNA, the CDR3 is TGCAGTCCCGGGACCGCCGGGCCCCTCCACTTT. Its translation is CSPGTAGPLHF.

This clone appeared once. The chain recombines TRBV10-1 with TRBJ2-1, with D possibly called TRBD1 or TRBD2 (5 bases each). Germline V gene sequence: CDR1 WNHNN, CDR2 SYGVQD (reference sequence). The CDR3 has 12 residues. Trimming stripped 8 bases from V and 16 bases from J, with 21 bases between. This CDR3 is CASFPEGLGFFF. The DNA of the CDR3 is TGCGCCAGCTTCCCTGAGGGGTTGGGGTTTTTCTTC.